The clone carrying this T cell receptor (beta chain) has only a few counts. Antigen unknown. This specimen belongs to a study of T-cell memory formation after mild COVID-19. Study results and caveats: Mainly CM and EM harbored the contracting CD4+ clones; mainly EMRA harbored the CD8+ ones. Whether day 37 second-wave clones are SARS-CoV-2-specific was not confirmed. Pre-infection memory held some responding clones, suggesting pre-existing cross-reactive T cells responded.

V lost 4 bases and J 0 bases, leaving 16 bases between the germline ends. The germline CDR1 and CDR2 sequences are SGHRS and YFSETQ. This CDR3 region has 16 residues. MiXCR, applied by TCRdb to the 5' RACE reads, yields one record per CDR3 protein. The sample has some 130,000 distinct CDR3 sequences, around a sixth seen once; the top ten hold over 11%. What was sequenced was PBMCs or a T cell subset sorted from them (not recorded which). V usage is TRBV5-1 and J usage is TRBJ1-1; D gene uncertain. The TCR sequence derives from an adult woman who had mild COVID-19 (a few samples of this study predate the infection). Cell type and time point are not known. The CDR3 is CASSRLGEALNTEAFF. In DNA, the CDR3 is TGCGCCAGCAGCCGCCTTGGGGAGGCCCTGAACACTGAAGCTTTCTTT. The complete variable domain, with remaining parts taken from reference TRBV5-1 and TRBJ1-1, reads KAGVTQTPRYLIKTRGQQVTLSCSPISGHRSVSWYQQTPGQGLQFLFEYFSETQRNKGNFPGRFSGRQFSNSRSEMNVSTLELGDSALYLCASSRLGEALNTEAFFGQGTRLTVV.